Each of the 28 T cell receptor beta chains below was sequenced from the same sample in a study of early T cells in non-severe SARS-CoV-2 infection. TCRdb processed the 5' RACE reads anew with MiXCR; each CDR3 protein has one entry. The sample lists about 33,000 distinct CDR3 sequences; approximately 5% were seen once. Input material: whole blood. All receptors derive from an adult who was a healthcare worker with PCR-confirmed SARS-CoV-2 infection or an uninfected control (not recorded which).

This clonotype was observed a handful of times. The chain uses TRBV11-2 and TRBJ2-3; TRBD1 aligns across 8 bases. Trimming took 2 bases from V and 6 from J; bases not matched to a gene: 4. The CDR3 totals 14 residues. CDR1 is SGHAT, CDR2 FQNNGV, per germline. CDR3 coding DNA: TGTGCCAGCAGCTTACTAACAGGGGGTGATACGCAGTATTTT. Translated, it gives CASSLLTGGDTQYF.

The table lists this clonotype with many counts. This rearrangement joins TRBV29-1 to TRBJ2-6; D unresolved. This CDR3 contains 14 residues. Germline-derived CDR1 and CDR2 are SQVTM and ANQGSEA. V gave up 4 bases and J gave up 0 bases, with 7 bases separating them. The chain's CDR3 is CSVGLGSGANVLTF. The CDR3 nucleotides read TGCAGCGTTGGTCTAGGCTCTGGGGCCAACGTCCTGACTTTC.

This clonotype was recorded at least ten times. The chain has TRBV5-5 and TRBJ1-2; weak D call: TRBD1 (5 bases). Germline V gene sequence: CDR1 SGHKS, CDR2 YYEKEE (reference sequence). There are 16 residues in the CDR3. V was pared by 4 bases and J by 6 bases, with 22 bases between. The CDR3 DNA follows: TGTGCCAGCAGCCCGGGGACTCAACGCGGGGGTCATGGCTACACCTTC. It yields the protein CASSPGTQRGGHGYTF.

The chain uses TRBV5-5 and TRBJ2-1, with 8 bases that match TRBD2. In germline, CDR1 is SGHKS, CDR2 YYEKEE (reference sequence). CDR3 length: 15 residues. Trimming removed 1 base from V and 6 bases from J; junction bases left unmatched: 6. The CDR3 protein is CASSLSLAGINEQFF. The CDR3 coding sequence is TGTGCCAGCAGCTTGTCCCTAGCGGGTATCAATGAGCAGTTCTTC.

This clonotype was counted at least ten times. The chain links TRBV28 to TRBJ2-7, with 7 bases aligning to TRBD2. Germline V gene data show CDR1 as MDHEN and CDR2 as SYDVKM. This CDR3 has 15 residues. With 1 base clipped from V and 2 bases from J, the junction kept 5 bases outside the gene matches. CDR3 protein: CASSLSLGGAYEQYF. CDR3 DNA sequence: TGTGCCAGCAGTTTATCCTTGGGAGGGGCCTACGAGCAGTACTTC.

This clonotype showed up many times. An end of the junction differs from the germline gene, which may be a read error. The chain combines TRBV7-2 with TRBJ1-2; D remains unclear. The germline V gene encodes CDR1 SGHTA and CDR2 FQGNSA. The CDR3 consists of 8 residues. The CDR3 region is CASSLKVF. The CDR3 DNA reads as TGTGCCAGCAGCTTAAAGGTTTTC.

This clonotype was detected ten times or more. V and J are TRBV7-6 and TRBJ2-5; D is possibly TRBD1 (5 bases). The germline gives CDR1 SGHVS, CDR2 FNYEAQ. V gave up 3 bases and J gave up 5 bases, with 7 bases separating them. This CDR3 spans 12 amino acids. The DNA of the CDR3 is TGTGCCAGCAGCTTTAGGGGTGAGACCCAGTACTTC. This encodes CASSFRGETQYF.

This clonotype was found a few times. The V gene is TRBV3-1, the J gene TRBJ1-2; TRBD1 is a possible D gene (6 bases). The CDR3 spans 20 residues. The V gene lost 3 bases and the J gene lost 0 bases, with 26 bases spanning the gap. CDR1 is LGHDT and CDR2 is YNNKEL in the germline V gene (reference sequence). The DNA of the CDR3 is TGTGCCAGCAGCCATTTTTTTGGAGGGGGTCTGTATGGGTCTAACTATGGCTACACCTTC. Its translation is CASSHFFGGGLYGSNYGYTF.

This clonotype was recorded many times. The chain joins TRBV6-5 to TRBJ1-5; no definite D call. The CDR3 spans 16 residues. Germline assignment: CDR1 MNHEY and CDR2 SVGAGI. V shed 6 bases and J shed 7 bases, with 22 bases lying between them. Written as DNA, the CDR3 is TGTGCCAGCAGCCGTTCGAGGCAGAGGACGCCGCAGCCCCAGCATTTT. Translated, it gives CASSRSRQRTPQPQHF.

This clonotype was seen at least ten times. The CDR3 is CASSLRHAETQYF. DNA of the CDR3: TGTGCCAGCAGCTTACGACATGCAGAGACCCAGTACTTC. The rearrangement links TRBV11-3 to TRBJ2-5; no reliable D call. CDR1 and CDR2 from the germline V gene are SGHNT and YENEEA. This CDR3 is 13 amino acids long. With 2 bases removed from V and 4 bases from J, the gap between germline ends came to 8 bases. Variable domain in full (rest from reference TRBV11-3 and TRBJ2-5): EAGVVQSPRYKIIEKKQPVAFWCNPISGHNTLYWYLQNLGQGPELLIRYENEEAVDDSQLPKDRFSAERLKGVDSTLKIQPAELGDSAVYLCASSLRHAETQYFGPGTRLLVL.

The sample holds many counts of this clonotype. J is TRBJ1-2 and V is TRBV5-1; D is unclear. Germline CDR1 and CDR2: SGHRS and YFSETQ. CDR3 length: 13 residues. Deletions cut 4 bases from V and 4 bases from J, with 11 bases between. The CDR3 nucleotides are TGCGCCAGCAGCCAGGACGGGTCCTATGGCTACACCTTC. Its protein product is CASSQDGSYGYTF.

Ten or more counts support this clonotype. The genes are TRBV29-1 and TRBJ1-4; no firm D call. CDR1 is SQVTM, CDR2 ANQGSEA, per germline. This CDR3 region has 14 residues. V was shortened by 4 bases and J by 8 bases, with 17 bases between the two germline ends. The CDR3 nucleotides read TGCAGCGTTGGAGGTTTGGGCGAGGAGGAAAAACTGTTTTTT. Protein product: CSVGGLGEEEKLFF.

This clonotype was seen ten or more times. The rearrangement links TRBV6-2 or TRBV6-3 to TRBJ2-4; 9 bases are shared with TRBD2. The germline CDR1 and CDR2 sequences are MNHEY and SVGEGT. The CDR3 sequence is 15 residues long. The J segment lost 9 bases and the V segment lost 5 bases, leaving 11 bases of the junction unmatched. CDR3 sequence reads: CASSPGTSQVGIQYF. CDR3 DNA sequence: TGTGCCAGCAGTCCCGGGACTAGCCAGGTCGGCATTCAGTACTTC.

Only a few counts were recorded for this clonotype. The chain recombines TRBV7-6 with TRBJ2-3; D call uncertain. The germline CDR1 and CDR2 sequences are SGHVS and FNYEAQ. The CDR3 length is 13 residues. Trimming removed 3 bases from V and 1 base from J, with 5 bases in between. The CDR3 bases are TGTGCCAGCAGCTTGGGTGGCACAGATACGCAGTATTTT. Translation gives CASSLGGTDTQYF.

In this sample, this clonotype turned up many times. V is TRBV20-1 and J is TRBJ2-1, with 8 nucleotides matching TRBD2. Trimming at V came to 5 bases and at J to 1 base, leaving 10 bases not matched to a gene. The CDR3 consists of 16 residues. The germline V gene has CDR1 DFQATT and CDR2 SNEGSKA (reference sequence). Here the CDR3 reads CSASPRGVGSYNEQFF. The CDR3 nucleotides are TGCAGTGCTTCGCCGCGGGGGGTCGGTTCCTACAATGAGCAGTTCTTC.

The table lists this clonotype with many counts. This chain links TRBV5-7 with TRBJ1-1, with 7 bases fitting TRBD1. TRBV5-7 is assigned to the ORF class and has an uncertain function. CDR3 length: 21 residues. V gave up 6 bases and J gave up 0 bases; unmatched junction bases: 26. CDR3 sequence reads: CASTRLRIFGQAVIMNTEAFF. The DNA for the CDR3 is TGTGCCAGCACCCGTCTGCGGATCTTCGGACAGGCGGTAATCATGAACACTGAAGCTTTCTTT.

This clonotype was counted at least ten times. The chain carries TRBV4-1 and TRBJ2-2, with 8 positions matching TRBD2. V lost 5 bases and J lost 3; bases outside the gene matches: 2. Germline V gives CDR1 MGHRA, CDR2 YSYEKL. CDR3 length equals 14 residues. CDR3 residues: CASSGAGDTGELFF. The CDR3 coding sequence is TGCGCCAGCAGCGGAGCGGGGGACACCGGGGAGCTGTTTTTT.

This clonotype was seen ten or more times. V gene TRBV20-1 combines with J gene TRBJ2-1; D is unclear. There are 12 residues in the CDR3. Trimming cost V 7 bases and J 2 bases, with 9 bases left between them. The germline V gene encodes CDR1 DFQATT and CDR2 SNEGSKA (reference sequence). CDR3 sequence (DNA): TGCAGTGGTATCTCAGCCTACAATGAGCAGTTCTTC. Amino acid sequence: CSGISAYNEQFF.

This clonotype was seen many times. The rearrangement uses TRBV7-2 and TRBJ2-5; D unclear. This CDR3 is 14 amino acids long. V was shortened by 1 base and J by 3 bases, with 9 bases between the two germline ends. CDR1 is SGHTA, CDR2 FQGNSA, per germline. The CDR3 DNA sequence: TGTGCCAGCAGCTTAGGTGGGCTGGAAGAGACCCAGTACTTC. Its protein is CASSLGGLEETQYF.

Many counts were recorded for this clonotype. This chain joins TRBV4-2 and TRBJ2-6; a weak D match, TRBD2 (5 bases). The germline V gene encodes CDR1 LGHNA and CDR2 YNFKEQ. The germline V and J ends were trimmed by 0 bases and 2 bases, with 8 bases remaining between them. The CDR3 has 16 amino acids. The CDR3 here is CASSQEEGAGANVLTF. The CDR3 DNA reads TGTGCCAGCAGCCAAGAAGAGGGTGCTGGGGCCAACGTCCTGACTTTC.

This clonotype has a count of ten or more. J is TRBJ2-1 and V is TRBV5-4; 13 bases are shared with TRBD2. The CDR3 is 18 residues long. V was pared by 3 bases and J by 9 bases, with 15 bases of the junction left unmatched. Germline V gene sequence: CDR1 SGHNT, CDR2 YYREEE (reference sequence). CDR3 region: CASSWKGTSGALFGEQFF. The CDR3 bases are TGTGCCAGCAGCTGGAAAGGGACTAGCGGGGCCCTATTTGGTGAGCAGTTCTTC.

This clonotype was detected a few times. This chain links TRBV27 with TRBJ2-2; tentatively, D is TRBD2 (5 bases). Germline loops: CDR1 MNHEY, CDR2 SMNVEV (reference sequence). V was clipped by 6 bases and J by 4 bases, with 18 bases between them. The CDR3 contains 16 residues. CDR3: CASRLITSGTTGELFF. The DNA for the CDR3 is TGTGCCAGCAGACTAATAACCAGCGGAACCACCGGGGAGCTGTTTTTT.

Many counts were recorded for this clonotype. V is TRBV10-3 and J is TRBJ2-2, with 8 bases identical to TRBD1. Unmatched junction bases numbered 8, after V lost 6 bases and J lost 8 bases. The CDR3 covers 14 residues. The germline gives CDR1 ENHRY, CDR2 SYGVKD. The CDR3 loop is CAISLGTGHGELFF. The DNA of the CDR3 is TGTGCCATCAGCCTCGGGACAGGACATGGGGAGCTGTTTTTT.

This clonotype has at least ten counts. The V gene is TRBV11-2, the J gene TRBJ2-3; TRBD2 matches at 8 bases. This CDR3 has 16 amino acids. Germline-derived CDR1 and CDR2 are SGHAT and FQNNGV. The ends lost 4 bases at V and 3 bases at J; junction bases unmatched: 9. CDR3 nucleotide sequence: TGTGCCAGCAGCTCCCGTCGAGGCGGGGGGACAGATACGCAGTATTTT. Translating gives CASSSRRGGGTDTQYF.

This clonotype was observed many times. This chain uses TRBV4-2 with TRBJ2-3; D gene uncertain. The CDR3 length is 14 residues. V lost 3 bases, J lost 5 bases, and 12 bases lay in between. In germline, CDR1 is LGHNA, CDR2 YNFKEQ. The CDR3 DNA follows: TGTGCCAGCAGCCAGGGGTCCCCGGGAGATACGCAGTATTTT. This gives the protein CASSQGSPGDTQYF.

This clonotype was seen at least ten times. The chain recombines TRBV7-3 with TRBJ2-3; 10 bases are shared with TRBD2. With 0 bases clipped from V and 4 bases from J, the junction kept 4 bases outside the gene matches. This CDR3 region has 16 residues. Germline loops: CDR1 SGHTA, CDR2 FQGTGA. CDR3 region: CASSLTLSGGADTQYF. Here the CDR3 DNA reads TGTGCCAGCAGCTTAACGTTGAGCGGGGGGGCAGATACGCAGTATTTT.

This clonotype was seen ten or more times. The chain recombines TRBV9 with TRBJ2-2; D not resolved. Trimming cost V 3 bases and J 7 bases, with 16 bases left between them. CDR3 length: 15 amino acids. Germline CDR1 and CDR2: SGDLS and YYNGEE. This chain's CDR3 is CASSAGLIVDGELFF. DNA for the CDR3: TGTGCCAGCAGCGCGGGCCTAATCGTTGACGGGGAGCTGTTTTTT.

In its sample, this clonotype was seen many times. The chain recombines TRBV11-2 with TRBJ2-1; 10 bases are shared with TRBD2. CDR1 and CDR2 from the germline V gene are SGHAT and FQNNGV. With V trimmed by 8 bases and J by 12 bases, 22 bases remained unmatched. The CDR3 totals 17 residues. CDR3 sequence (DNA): TGTGCCAGCCTTCCCCAATCCAGCGGGGGGGCCGTAGTTGGGCAGTTCTTC. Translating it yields CASLPQSSGGAVVGQFF. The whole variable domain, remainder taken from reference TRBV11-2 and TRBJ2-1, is EAGVAQSPRYKIIEKRQSVAFWCNPISGHATLYWYQQILGQGPKLLIQFQNNGVVDDSQLPKDRFSAERLKGVDSTLKIQPAKLEDSAVYLCASLPQSSGGAVVGQFFGPGTRLTVL.